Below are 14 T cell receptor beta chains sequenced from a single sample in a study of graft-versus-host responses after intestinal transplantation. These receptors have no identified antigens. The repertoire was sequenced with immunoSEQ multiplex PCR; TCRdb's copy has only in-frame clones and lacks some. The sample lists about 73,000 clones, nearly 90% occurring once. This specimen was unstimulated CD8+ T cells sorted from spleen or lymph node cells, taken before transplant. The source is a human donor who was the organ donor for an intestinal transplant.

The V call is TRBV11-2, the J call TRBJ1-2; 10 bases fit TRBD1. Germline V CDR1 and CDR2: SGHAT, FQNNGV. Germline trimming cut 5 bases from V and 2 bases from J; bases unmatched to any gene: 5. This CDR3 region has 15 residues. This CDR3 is CASSPTGGENYGYTF. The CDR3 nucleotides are TGTGCCAGCAGCCCGACAGGGGGCGAAAACTATGGCTACACCTTC.

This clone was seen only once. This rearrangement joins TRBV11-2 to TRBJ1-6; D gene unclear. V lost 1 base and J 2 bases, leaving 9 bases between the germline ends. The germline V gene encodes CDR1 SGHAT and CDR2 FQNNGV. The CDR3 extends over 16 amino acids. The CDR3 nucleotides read TGTGCCAGCAGCTTAGTGGGCTACGCCTATAATTCACCCCTCCACTTT. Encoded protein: CASSLVGYAYNSPLHF. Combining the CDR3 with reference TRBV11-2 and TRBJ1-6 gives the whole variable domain EAGVAQSPRYKIIEKRQSVAFWCNPISGHATLYWYQQILGQGPKLLIQFQNNGVVDDSQLPKDRFSAERLKGVDSTLKIQPAKLEDSAVYLCASSLVGYAYNSPLHFGNGTRLTVT.

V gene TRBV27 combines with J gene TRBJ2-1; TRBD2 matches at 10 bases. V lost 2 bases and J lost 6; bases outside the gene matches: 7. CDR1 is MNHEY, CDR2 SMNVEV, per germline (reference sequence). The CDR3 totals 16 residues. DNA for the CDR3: TGTGCCAGCAGTTTACCCACTAGCGGGGCACGCAATGAGCAGTTCTTC. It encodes CASSLPTSGARNEQFF.

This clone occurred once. In nucleotides, the CDR3 is TGTGCCAGCAGCTCTTCTAGCAATCAGCCCCAGCATTTT. Encoded protein: CASSSSSNQPQHF. V gene TRBV7-9 combines with J gene TRBJ1-5, with D unresolved. Germline loops: CDR1 SEHNR, CDR2 FQNEAQ (reference sequence). Trimming removed 4 bases at V and 0 bases at J, with 4 bases between. The CDR3 consists of 13 residues.

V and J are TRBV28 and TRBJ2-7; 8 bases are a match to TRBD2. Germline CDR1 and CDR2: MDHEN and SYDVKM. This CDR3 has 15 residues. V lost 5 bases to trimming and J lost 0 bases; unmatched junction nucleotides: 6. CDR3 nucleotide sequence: TGTGCCAGCAGTGACCGGGAGGGGAGCTCCTACGAGCAGTACGTC. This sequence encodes CASSDREGSSYEQYV.

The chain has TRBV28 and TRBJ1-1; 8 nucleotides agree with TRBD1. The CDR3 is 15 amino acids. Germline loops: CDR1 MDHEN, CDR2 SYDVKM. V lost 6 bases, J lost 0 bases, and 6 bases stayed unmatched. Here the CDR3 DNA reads TGTGCCAGCAGCCTGACAGGGGCGTTGAACACTGAAGCTTTCTTT. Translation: CASSLTGALNTEAFF.

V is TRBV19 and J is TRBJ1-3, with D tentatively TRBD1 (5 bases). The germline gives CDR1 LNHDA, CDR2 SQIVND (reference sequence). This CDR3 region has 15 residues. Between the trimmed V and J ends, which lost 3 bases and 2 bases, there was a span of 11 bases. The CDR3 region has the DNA TGTGCCAGTAGTATCGCTGCAGGGACTGGAAACACCATATATTTT. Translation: CASSIAAGTGNTIYF.

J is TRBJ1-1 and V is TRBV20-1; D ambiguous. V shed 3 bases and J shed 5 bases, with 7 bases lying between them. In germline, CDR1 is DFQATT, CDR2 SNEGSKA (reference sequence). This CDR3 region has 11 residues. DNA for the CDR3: TGCAGTGCTAGTCCGGAGACTGAAGCTTTCTTT. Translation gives CSASPETEAFF.

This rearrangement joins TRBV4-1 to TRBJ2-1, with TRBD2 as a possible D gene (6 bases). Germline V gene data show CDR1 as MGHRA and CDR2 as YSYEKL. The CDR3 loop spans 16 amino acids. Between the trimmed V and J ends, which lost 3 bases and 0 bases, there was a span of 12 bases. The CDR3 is CASSHVAESSYNEQFF. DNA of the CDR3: TGCGCCAGCAGCCACGTAGCGGAGAGCTCCTACAATGAGCAGTTCTTC.

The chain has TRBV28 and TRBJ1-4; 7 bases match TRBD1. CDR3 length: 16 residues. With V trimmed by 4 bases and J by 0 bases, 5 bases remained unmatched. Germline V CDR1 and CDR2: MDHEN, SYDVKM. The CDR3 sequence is CASSWDSTATNEKLFF. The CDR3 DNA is TGTGCCAGCAGTTGGGACAGTACTGCAACTAATGAAAAACTGTTTTTT.

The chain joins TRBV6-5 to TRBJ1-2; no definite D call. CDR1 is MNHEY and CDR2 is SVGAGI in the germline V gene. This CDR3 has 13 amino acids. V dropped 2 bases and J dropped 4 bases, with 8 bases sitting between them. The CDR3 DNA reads TGTGCCAGCAGTTACACCAACAGCTATGGCTACACCTTC. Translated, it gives CASSYTNSYGYTF.

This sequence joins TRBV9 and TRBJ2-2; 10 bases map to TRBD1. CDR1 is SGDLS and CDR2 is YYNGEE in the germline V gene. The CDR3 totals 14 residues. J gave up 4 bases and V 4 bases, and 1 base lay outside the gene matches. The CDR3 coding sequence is TGTGCCAGCAGCAGGGACAGGGGCACCGGGGAGCTGTTTTTT. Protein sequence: CASSRDRGTGELFF.

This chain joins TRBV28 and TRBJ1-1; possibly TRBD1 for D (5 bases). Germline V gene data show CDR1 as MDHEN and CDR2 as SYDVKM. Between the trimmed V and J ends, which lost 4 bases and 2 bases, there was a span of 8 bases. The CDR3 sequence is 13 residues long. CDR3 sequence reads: CASSSGYNTEAFF. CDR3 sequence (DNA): TGTGCCAGCAGTTCAGGGTACAACACTGAAGCTTTCTTT.

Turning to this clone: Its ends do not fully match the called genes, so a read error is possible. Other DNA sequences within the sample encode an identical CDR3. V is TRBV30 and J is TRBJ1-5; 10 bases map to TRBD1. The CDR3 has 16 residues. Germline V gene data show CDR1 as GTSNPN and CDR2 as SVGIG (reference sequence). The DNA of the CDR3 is TGTGCCTGGAGCAGGGACAGGGGAATTGGCAATCAACCCCAGCATTTT. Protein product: CAWSRDRGIGNQPQHF.